This TCR beta chain was identified in a study of OX40 agonist ivuxolimab in advanced cancers. TCRdb keeps only in-frame clones here, not all; method: immunoSEQ multiplex PCR. This sample has 80,000 to 100,000 clones, with 85% to 95% found just once. The length of the CDR3 is 16 residues. The V gene end was trimmed by 1 base and the J gene end by 1 base; junction bases not matched to a gene: 3. CDR1 is SGHRS and CDR2 is YFSETQ in the germline V gene. Sequences were derived from CD4+ or CD8+ T cells sorted from blood, sampled in a trial of the OX40 agonist ivuxolimab. The sequence derives from an adult with an advanced solid tumor such as melanoma, head and neck, liver or kidney cancer. This chain links TRBV5-1 with TRBJ2-5; TRBD2 agrees at 11 bases. DNA for the CDR3: TGCGCCAGCAGCTTGCCCGGGACTAGCGGCCAAGAGACCCAGTACTTC. This codes for CASSLPGTSGQETQYF.